This T cell receptor beta chain was obtained from a study of cytotoxic CD8 clonotypes in ibrutinib-treated CLL. Overall study: Among patients, approximately 25 responded partially and 2 completely; some 15 then stayed remitted and roughly 12 progressed after median 68 months. Findings and caveats of the study: Baseline values of clonality outstripped age-matched healthy donors and followed circulating CD8+ T-cell counts.

V lost 6 bases, J lost 7 bases, and 7 bases lay in between. Germline loops: CDR1 ENHRY, CDR2 SYGVKD. This CDR3 is built from 11 residues. Points on this clone: The antigen remains unidentified.

Sequencing was designed to attain a depth spanning 1 in 200,000 to 1 in 1 million T cells. The table came from immunoSEQ multiplex PCR; TCRdb's copy has only in-frame clones and leaves some out. Here the sample spans 85,000 or so clones, around 75% being singletons. The chain employs TRBV10-3 and TRBJ2-1, with a tentative D call TRBD2 (5 bases). The sample in question was PBMCs, obtained after 12 months of ibrutinib treatment. The TCR sequence derives from a human donor with chronic lymphocytic leukemia. The chain's CDR3 is CAIRGLNEQFF. CDR3 DNA sequence: TGTGCCATCAGAGGACTTAATGAGCAGTTCTTC.